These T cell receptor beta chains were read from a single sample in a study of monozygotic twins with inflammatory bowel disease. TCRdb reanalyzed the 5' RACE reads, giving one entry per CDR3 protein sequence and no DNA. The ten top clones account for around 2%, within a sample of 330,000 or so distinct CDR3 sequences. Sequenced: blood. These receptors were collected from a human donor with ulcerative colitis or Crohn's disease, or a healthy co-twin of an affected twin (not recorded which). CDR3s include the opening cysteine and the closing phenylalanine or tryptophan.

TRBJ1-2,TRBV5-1,CASSALDSRYGYTF
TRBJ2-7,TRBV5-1,CASSRLGRRDEQYF
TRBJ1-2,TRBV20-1,CSARGGAGWRPPGGYTF
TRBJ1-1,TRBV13,CASSVGNQAFF
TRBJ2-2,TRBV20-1,CSATKGVSGELFF
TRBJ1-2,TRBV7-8,CASSLGRTPENYGYTF
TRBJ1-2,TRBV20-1,CSARVLAGAAFYGYTF
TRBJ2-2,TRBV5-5,CASSRGQDGELFF
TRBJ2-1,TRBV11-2,CASSSLAGGRSYNEQFF
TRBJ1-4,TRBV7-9,CASSLRRDEKLFF
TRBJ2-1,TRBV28,CASSRDLAGGYNEQFF
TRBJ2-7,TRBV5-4,CASSLGLAGGNEQYF
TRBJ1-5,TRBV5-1,CASSHSPRDRIYSNQPQHF
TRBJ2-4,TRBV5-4,CASSAYIGVAKNIQYF
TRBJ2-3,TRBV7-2,CASSLALRGGTDTQYF
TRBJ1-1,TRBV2,CASSPVLRYTEAFF
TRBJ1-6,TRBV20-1,CSASPGAPSTYNSPLHF
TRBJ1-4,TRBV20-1,CSARDWALKKLFF
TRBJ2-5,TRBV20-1,CSAARTSGMGETQYF
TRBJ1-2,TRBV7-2,CASSTEVFYGYTF
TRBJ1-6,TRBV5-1,CASSPSYEPLHF
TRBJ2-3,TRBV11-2,CASSSLAGQKDTQYF
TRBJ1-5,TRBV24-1,CATSDGTGGNQPQHF
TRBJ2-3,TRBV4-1,CASSQESAGAGSETDTQYF
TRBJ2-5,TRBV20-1,CSASWVGPSGETQYF
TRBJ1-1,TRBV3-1,CASSRGVGSTEAFF
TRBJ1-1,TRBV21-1,CASLGGTTEAFF
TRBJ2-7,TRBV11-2,CASSRGVVGSTSYEQYF
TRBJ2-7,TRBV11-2,CASSLVGQPDYEQYF
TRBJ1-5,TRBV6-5,CASSSPGQPNQPQHF
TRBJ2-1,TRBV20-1,CSASFIGSAYNEQFF
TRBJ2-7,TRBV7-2,CASSLGPGQLSYEQYF
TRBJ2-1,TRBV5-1,CASSLGQGSHNEQFF
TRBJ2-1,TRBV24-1,CATSDLGLAGDNEQFF
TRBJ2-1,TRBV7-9,CASSLVGRGEQFF
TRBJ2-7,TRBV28,CASDGTSREQYF
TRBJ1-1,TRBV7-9,CASSPQGETEAFF
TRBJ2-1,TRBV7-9,CASSLEPYGAYNEQFF
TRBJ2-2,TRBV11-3,CASSLTGQGTGELFF
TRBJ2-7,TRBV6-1,CASDWPQTHYPYEQYF
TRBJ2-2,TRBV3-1,CASSYGTGGAVGELFF
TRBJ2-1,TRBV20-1,CSASGFGRGAPSPYNEQFF
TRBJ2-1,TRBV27,CASIGSWAIRRDYNEQFF
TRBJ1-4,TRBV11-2,CASSLVKGRNSPNEKLFF
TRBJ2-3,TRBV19,CASRLSLGGTDTQYF
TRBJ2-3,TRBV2,CASTVGPPAYTQYF
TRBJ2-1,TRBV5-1,CASSSRKTGMGNEQFF
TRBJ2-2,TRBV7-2,CASSLASGTGELFF
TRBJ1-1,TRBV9,CASSGRENTEAFF
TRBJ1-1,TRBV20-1,CSARDQTEAFF
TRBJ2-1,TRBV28,CASGRYDNEQFF
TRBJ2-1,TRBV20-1,CSAPQATTSSGRAVNEQFF
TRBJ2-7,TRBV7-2,CASSSRFDEQYF
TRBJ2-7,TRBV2,CASSGQLPYEQYF